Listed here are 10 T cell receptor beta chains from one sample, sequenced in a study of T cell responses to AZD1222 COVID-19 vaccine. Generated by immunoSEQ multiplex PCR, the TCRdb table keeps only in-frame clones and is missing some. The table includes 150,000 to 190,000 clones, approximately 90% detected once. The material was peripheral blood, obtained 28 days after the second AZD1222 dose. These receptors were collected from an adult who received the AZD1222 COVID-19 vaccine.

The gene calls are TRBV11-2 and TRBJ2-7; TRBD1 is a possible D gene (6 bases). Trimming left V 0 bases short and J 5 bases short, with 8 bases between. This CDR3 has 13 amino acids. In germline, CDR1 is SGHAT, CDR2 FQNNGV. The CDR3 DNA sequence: TGTGCCAGCAGCTTAGATAGGGGGAACGAGCAGTACTTC. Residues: CASSLDRGNEQYF. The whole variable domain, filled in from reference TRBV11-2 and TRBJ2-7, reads EAGVAQSPRYKIIEKRQSVAFWCNPISGHATLYWYQQILGQGPKLLIQFQNNGVVDDSQLPKDRFSAERLKGVDSTLKIQPAKLEDSAVYLCASSLDRGNEQYFGPGTRLTVT.

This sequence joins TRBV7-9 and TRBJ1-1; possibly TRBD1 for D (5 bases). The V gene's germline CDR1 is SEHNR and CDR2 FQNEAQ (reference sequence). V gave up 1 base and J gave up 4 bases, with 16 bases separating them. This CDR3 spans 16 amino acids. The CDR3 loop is CASSLGVQGTGTEAFF. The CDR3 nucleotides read TGTGCCAGCAGCTTAGGGGTCCAGGGTACGGGCACTGAAGCTTTCTTT.

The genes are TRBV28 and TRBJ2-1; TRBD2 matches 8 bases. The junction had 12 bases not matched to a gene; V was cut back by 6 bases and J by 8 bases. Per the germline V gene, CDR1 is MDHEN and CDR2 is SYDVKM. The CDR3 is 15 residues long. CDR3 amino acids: CASRGIAGSQYEQFF. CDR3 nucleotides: TGTGCCAGCAGGGGGATAGCGGGATCTCAGTATGAGCAGTTCTTC.

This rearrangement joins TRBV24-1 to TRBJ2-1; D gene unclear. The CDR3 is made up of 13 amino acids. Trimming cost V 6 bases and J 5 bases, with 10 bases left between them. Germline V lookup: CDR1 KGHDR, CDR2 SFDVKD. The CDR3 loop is CATSYNGHNEQFF. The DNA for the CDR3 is TGTGCCACCAGTTACAATGGGCACAATGAGCAGTTCTTC.

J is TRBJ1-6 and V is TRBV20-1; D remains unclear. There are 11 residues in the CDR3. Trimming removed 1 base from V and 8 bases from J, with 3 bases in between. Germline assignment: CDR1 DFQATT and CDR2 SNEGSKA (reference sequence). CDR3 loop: CSARVDSPLHF. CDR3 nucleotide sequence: TGCAGTGCTAGAGTCGATTCACCCCTCCACTTT.

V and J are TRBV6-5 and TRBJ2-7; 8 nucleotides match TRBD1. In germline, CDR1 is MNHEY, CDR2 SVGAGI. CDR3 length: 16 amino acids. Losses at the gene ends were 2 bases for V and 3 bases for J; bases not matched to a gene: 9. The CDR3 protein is CASSYLLGDRRYEQYF. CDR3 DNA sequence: TGTGCCAGCAGTTACCTGTTAGGGGACAGGCGCTACGAGCAGTACTTC.

Here the CDR3 DNA reads TGTGCCAGTAGTTCCTCAAAGCGGACAGGGGATCAGCCCCAGCATTTT. This encodes CASSSSKRTGDQPQHF. The rearrangement uses TRBV19 and TRBJ1-5, with 9 nucleotides matching TRBD1. V was pared by 5 bases and J by 5 bases, with 10 bases of the junction left unmatched. CDR1 is LNHDA and CDR2 is SQIVND in the germline V gene (reference sequence). CDR3 length equals 16 residues.

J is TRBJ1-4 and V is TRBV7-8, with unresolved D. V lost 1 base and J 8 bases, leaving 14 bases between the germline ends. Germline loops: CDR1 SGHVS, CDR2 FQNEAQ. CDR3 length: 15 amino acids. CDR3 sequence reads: CASSLDWARVEKLFF. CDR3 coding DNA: TGTGCCAGCAGCTTAGATTGGGCGCGGGTCGAAAAACTGTTTTTT.

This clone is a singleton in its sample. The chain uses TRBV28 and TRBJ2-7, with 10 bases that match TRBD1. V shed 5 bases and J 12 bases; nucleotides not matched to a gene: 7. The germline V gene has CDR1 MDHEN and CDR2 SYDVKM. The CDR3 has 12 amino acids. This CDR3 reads CASSDGTGVMYF. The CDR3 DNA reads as TGTGCCAGCAGTGATGGGACAGGGGTTATGTACTTC.

The CDR3 loop is CASSLGLAGGATDTQYF. The CDR3 coding sequence is TGCGCCAGCAGCTTGGGTCTAGCGGGAGGGGCCACAGATACGCAGTATTTT. The V gene is TRBV5-1, the J gene TRBJ2-3, with 12 bases aligning to TRBD2. The CDR3 covers 17 residues. Unmatched junction bases numbered 4, after V lost 0 bases and J lost 2 bases. The germline gives CDR1 SGHRS, CDR2 YFSETQ.